What follows describes a single T cell receptor (beta chain). These data are taken from a study of cytomegalovirus exposure and HLA in healthy donors. CDR1 SGHRS and CDR2 YFSETQ come from the germline V gene. This CDR3 has 14 residues. V lost 3 bases and J lost 5; bases outside the gene matches: 4. Sequenced by immunoSEQ multiplex PCR; TCRdb stores in-frame clones only, minus some. The sample consists of about 57,000 clones, 90% to 95% of them appearing once. The source material was PBMCs. The V call is TRBV5-1, the J call TRBJ1-2, with 10 bases identical to TRBD1. This receptor was identified in a woman between 18 and 29 years old in good health and CMV-seronegative. This CDR3 reads CASSSGQGSYGYTF. The CDR3 coding sequence is TGCGCCAGCAGCTCGGGACAGGGGAGTTATGGCTACACCTTC.